The clone carrying this T cell receptor (beta chain) came up many times. The CDR3 end falls 3 residues outside the read, so it is completed with the germline J gene. The assay was immunoSEQ multiplex PCR, and TCRdb's table has in-frame clones only and misses some. The table lists about 35,000 clones, with no singletons. The data derive from a study of T cell clonality in common variable immunodeficiency. Germline assignment: CDR1 SGHDN and CDR2 FVKESK. The CDR3 extends over 14 amino acids. J was trimmed by 8 bases and V by 4 bases; bases with no gene match: 8. The chain employs TRBV14 and TRBJ2-1, with 7 bases fitting TRBD1. This clonotype originated in a person aged 18-70 years in good health. The sequencing input was peripheral blood mononuclear cells. The CDR3 DNA, read in part, is TGTGCCAGCAGCCCATACAGGGGCGGGCATGAG. This gives the protein CASSPYRGGHE. Given in full, the CDR3 is CASSPYRGGHEQFF.